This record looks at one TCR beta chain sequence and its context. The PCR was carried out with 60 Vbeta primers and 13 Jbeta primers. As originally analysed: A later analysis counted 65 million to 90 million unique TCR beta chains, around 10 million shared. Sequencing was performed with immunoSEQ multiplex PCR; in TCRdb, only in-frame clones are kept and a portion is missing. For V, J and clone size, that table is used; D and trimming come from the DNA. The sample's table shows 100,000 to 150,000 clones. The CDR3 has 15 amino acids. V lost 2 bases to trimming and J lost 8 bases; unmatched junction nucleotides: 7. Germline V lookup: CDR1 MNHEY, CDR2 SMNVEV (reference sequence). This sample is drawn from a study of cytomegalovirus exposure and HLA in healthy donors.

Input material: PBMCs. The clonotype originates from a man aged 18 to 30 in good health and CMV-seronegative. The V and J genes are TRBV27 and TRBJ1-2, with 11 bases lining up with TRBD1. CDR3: CASSLQGQGARGYTF. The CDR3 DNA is TGTGCCAGCAGTTTACAAGGACAGGGGGCGCGGGGCTACACCTTC.